These T cell receptor beta chains were read from a single sample in a study of blood T cell repertoires in COVID-19. Assay: immunoSEQ multiplex PCR; the TCRdb copy retains only in-frame clones and omits some. The table includes about 260,000 clones, around 87% detected once. Sequences were obtained from peripheral blood. These receptors were collected from a woman aged 45-59 years with acute or convalescent COVID-19. The CDR3 runs from the conserved cysteine through the conserved F or W. A D gene is named only where the DNA matches it firmly. Expanded clones get a size class; other rows say once, few or many, or leave the size out.

TRBV18,TRBJ2-3,TRBD1,-,CASSPRDRNTDTQYF,TGTGCCAGCTCACCCCGGGACAGGAACACAGATACGCAGTATTTT
TRBV10-3,TRBJ2-5,TRBD1,-,CAIRGDSQETQYF,TGTGCCATCAGGGGGGACAGCCAAGAGACCCAGTACTTC
TRBV9,TRBJ2-1,TRBD2,few,CASSESMGLAGAEQFF,TGTGCCAGCAGCGAAAGTATGGGACTAGCGGGAGCTGAGCAGTTCTTC
TRBV7-9,TRBJ2-3,-,-,CASSSPSGGDTDTQYF,TGTGCCAGCAGCTCCCCTTCCGGGGGAGACACAGATACGCAGTATTTT
TRBV7-3,TRBJ1-4,-,-,CASSLPPSPGTNEKLFF,TGTGCCAGCAGCTTACCTCCTTCACCGGGGACTAATGAAAAACTGTTTTTT
TRBV19,TRBJ2-5,-,-,CASRPPGGTETQYF,TGTGCCAGTCGCCCTCCCGGGGGTACGGAGACCCAGTACTTC
TRBV9,TRBJ1-4,TRBD1,-,CASSVGPGQGDEKLFF,TGTGCCAGCAGCGTAGGTCCGGGACAGGGGGATGAAAAACTGTTTTTT
TRBV5-8,TRBJ1-3,TRBD1,-,CASSPGTVSGNTIYF,TGTGCCAGCAGCCCCGGGACAGTCTCTGGAAACACCATATATTTT
TRBV9,TRBJ2-1,-,-,CASSVGRGTYNEQFF,TGTGCCAGCAGCGTTGGGCGGGGTACCTACAATGAGCAGTTCTTC
TRBV27,TRBJ1-1,-,-,CASSLGGTLNTEAFF,TGTGCCAGCAGTTTGGGGGGGACCCTGAACACTGAAGCTTTCTTT
TRBV28,TRBJ2-1,TRBD2,-,CASSWGLAINNEQFF,TGTGCCAGCAGTTGGGGACTAGCCATCAACAATGAGCAGTTCTTC